This TCR beta chain was identified in a study of T cells after yellow fever vaccination. Looking at the study overall: Those fractions that held only low numbers of cells were prepared using the SMART-Seq v4 Ultra Low Input RNA kit.

CDR3 length: 14 amino acids. V was clipped by 4 bases and J by 5 bases, with 15 bases between them. Germline CDR1 reads SGHRS; CDR2 reads YFSETQ. Study-wide results and limits: Contaminants from the bulk population, in the form of abundant clonotypes, could be found in FACS-sorted repertoires.

TCRdb recomputed calls from the 5' RACE reads with MiXCR, one row per CDR3 protein. The sample has hundreds of thousands of distinct CDR3 sequences, around an eighth seen once; the top ten hold about 15%. This clonotype was counted between two and nine times. What it binds is unknown. The material was PBMCs, obtained on the day of the yellow fever booster vaccination. The sequence derives from a man between 25 and 39 years old who received the YFV17D yellow fever vaccine. V and J are TRBV5-1 and TRBJ2-5, with D perhaps TRBD1 or TRBD2 (5 bases each). The CDR3 reads CASSPVDGGETQYF. As DNA, the CDR3 is TGCGCCAGCAGCCCCGTCGATGGGGGTGAGACCCAGTACTTC. Full variable domain (outside the CDR3, taken from reference TRBV5-1 and TRBJ2-5): KAGVTQTPRYLIKTRGQQVTLSCSPISGHRSVSWYQQTPGQGLQFLFEYFSETQRNKGNFPGRFSGRQFSNSRSEMNVSTLELGDSALYLCASSPVDGGETQYFGPGTRLLVL.